These T cell receptor beta chains were read from a single sample in a study of identical twins. Each CDR3 protein gets one entry after TCRdb re-called the 5' RACE reads with MiXCR. In the table there are roughly 250,000 distinct CDR3 sequences, 11% to 15% of which are singletons. The sequencing sample was made of memory (CD45RO+) T cells sorted from blood. All receptors derive from a woman aged 18-29 years in good health. Both conserved end residues are part of each CDR3. A D gene is named only where the DNA matches it firmly. Where a row states a size, it is once, few, many or the class of an expanded clone; other rows omit it.

D gene: .; V gene: TRBV20-1; clone size: .; J gene: TRBJ2-6; CDR3 protein: CSALTPRGANVLTF; CDR3 DNA: TGCAGTGCTCTGACCCCGCGGGGGGCCAACGTCCTGACTTTC
D gene: .; V gene: TRBV29-1; clone size: few; J gene: TRBJ1-1; CDR3 protein: CSVSFGGGTEAFF; CDR3 DNA: TGCAGCGTGAGCTTCGGGGGCGGCACTGAAGCTTTCTTT
D gene: TRBD1; V gene: TRBV20-1; clone size: .; J gene: TRBJ1-2; CDR3 protein: CSAPRVGQGVYTF; CDR3 DNA: TGCAGTGCTCCGAGGGTGGGACAGGGAGTATACACCTTC
D gene: TRBD2; V gene: TRBV7-2; clone size: .; J gene: TRBJ2-7; CDR3 protein: CASSRAVAGLYEQYF; CDR3 DNA: TGTGCCAGCAGCCGGGCGGTAGCGGGCCTGTACGAGCAGTACTTC
D gene: TRBD2; V gene: TRBV6-1; clone size: .; J gene: TRBJ2-7; CDR3 protein: CASSPGLAGGPKGEQYF; CDR3 DNA: TGTGCCAGCAGTCCTGGACTAGCGGGGGGGCCTAAGGGGGAGCAGTACTTC
D gene: .; V gene: TRBV7-2; clone size: few; J gene: TRBJ1-6; CDR3 protein: CASSLSRTTNSPLHF; CDR3 DNA: TGTGCCAGCAGCTTAAGTAGGACTACTAATTCACCCCTCCACTTT
D gene: TRBD2; V gene: TRBV15; clone size: .; J gene: TRBJ2-7; CDR3 protein: CATSRDNGGAPNEQYF; CDR3 DNA: TGTGCCACCAGCAGAGATAACGGGGGGGCCCCCAACGAGCAGTACTTC
D gene: .; V gene: TRBV20-1; clone size: .; J gene: TRBJ1-3; CDR3 protein: CSARVHGPGNTIYF; CDR3 DNA: TGCAGTGCTAGGGTCCACGGGCCTGGAAACACCATATATTTT
D gene: TRBD2; V gene: TRBV11-3; clone size: few; J gene: TRBJ2-5; CDR3 protein: CASSPRAGVMQTQYF; CDR3 DNA: TGTGCCAGCAGCCCCCGGGCGGGGGTAATGCAGACCCAGTACTTC
D gene: TRBD1; V gene: TRBV12-3/TRBV12-4; clone size: many; J gene: TRBJ1-1; CDR3 protein: CASRRRQGEGEAFF; CDR3 DNA: TGTGCCAGCAGGCGCCGACAGGGCGAAGGTGAAGCTTTCTTT
D gene: .; V gene: TRBV4-2; clone size: .; J gene: TRBJ1-4; CDR3 protein: CASSDPSAAKLFF; CDR3 DNA: TGTGCCAGCAGCGACCCCTCTGCTGCAAAACTGTTTTTT
D gene: .; V gene: TRBV12-3/TRBV12-4; clone size: .; J gene: TRBJ2-2; CDR3 protein: CASRNGGTNTGELFF; CDR3 DNA: TGTGCCAGCAGAAACGGGGGAACCAACACCGGGGAGCTGTTTTTT
D gene: .; V gene: TRBV7-2; clone size: few; J gene: TRBJ2-2; CDR3 protein: CASSLGRTGELFF; CDR3 DNA: TGTGCCAGCAGCCTAGGTCGAACCGGGGAGCTGTTTTTT
D gene: .; V gene: TRBV7-9; clone size: .; J gene: TRBJ2-1; CDR3 protein: CASSLATSLLKEEQFF; CDR3 DNA: TGTGCCAGCAGCTTAGCAACTAGCCTATTGAAGGAAGAGCAGTTCTTC
D gene: .; V gene: TRBV27; clone size: many; J gene: TRBJ2-3; CDR3 protein: CASSFQDTQYF; CDR3 DNA: TGCGCCAGCAGCTTCCAAGATACGCAGTATTTT
D gene: TRBD1; V gene: TRBV24-1; clone size: .; J gene: TRBJ2-7; CDR3 protein: CATSGRDRGLTYEQYF; CDR3 DNA: TGTGCCACCAGTGGCCGGGACAGGGGACTGACCTACGAGCAGTACTTC
D gene: TRBD2; V gene: TRBV7-2; clone size: many; J gene: TRBJ2-7; CDR3 protein: CASSLLAGATYEQYF; CDR3 DNA: TGTGCCAGCAGCCTACTAGCGGGGGCCACCTACGAGCAGTACTTC
D gene: .; V gene: TRBV7-9; clone size: few; J gene: TRBJ2-7; CDR3 protein: CASSSQPDSSYEQYF; CDR3 DNA: TGTGCCAGCAGCTCCCAGCCGGACAGCTCCTACGAGCAGTACTTC
D gene: .; V gene: TRBV2; clone size: .; J gene: TRBJ1-2; CDR3 protein: CASREGRGYTF; CDR3 DNA: TGTGCCAGCAGGGAGGGGAGAGGCTACACCTTC
D gene: .; V gene: TRBV4-3; clone size: .; J gene: TRBJ2-7; CDR3 protein: CASSQDGYEQYF; CDR3 DNA: TGCGCCAGCAGCCAAGATGGGTACGAGCAGTACTTC
D gene: .; V gene: TRBV7-3; clone size: .; J gene: TRBJ1-1; CDR3 protein: CASSSQPGLEAFF; CDR3 DNA: TGTGCCAGCAGCTCCCAGCCCGGCCTTGAAGCTTTCTTT
D gene: .; V gene: TRBV20-1; clone size: few; J gene: TRBJ2-7; CDR3 protein: CSARDSELTYEQYF; CDR3 DNA: TGCAGTGCTAGAGACTCAGAACTAACCTACGAGCAGTACTTC
D gene: TRBD2; V gene: TRBV9; clone size: many; J gene: TRBJ2-3; CDR3 protein: CASSVWRGGADTQYF; CDR3 DNA: TGTGCCAGCAGCGTATGGCGGGGGGGCGCAGATACGCAGTATTTT
D gene: TRBD2; V gene: TRBV7-3; clone size: few; J gene: TRBJ2-7; CDR3 protein: CASSPGRLSGGFYEQYF; CDR3 DNA: TGTGCCAGCAGCCCCGGCCGATTGAGCGGGGGGTTTTACGAGCAGTACTTC
D gene: TRBD2; V gene: TRBV5-1; clone size: many; J gene: TRBJ2-7; CDR3 protein: CASSQGGSGRVHEQYF; CDR3 DNA: TGCGCCAGCAGCCAGGGAGGTAGCGGGAGGGTGCACGAGCAGTACTTC
D gene: .; V gene: TRBV29-1; clone size: few; J gene: TRBJ2-7; CDR3 protein: CSVGLGGYEQYF; CDR3 DNA: TGCAGCGTGGGTCTAGGGGGCTACGAGCAGTACTTC
D gene: .; V gene: TRBV12-3/TRBV12-4; clone size: many; J gene: TRBJ2-5; CDR3 protein: CASSLGGVETQYF; CDR3 DNA: TGTGCCAGCAGTTTAGGAGGGGTAGAGACCCAGTACTTC
D gene: TRBD2; V gene: TRBV3-1; clone size: few; J gene: TRBJ2-3; CDR3 protein: CASSQMPGRRGASTDTQYF; CDR3 DNA: TGTGCCAGCAGCCAAATGCCGGGGAGGCGGGGGGCCAGCACAGATACGCAGTATTTT
D gene: .; V gene: TRBV7-9; clone size: .; J gene: TRBJ2-3; CDR3 protein: CASSWAGTTGTDTQYF; CDR3 DNA: TGTGCCAGCAGCTGGGCAGGGACGACCGGCACAGATACGCAGTATTTT
D gene: .; V gene: TRBV20-1; clone size: .; J gene: TRBJ1-6; CDR3 protein: CSARDLRMVQALHF; CDR3 DNA: TGCAGTGCTAGGGACCTCAGAATGGTCCAGGCCCTCCACTTT
D gene: TRBD1; V gene: TRBV4-2; clone size: few; J gene: TRBJ1-1; CDR3 protein: CASSQEGQGNTEAFF; CDR3 DNA: TGTGCCAGCAGCCAAGAAGGACAGGGGAACACTGAAGCTTTCTTT
D gene: TRBD1; V gene: TRBV4-2; clone size: few; J gene: TRBJ2-7; CDR3 protein: CASSPRTGTYEQYF; CDR3 DNA: TGTGCCAGCAGCCCCCGGACAGGGACGTACGAGCAGTACTTC
D gene: TRBD2; V gene: TRBV12-3/TRBV12-4; clone size: few; J gene: TRBJ2-2; CDR3 protein: CASGSGSSAGELFF; CDR3 DNA: TGTGCCAGCGGTAGCGGGAGTTCAGCCGGGGAGCTGTTTTTT
D gene: .; V gene: TRBV6-1; clone size: few; J gene: TRBJ2-1; CDR3 protein: CASRAGHSYLNEQFF; CDR3 DNA: TGTGCCAGCAGAGCGGGACATTCTTACCTCAATGAGCAGTTCTTC
D gene: .; V gene: TRBV12-3/TRBV12-4; clone size: .; J gene: TRBJ1-1; CDR3 protein: CASSLTGSGEAFF; CDR3 DNA: TGTGCCAGCAGCCTTACAGGGTCGGGGGAAGCTTTCTTT
D gene: .; V gene: TRBV5-6; clone size: .; J gene: TRBJ2-7; CDR3 protein: CASSLGPWYEQYF; CDR3 DNA: TGTGCCAGCAGCTTAGGGCCATGGTACGAGCAGTACTTC
D gene: .; V gene: TRBV4-3; clone size: .; J gene: TRBJ2-5; CDR3 protein: CASSQDREETQYF; CDR3 DNA: TGCGCCAGCAGCCAAGATCGGGAGGAGACCCAGTACTTC
D gene: TRBD2; V gene: TRBV24-1; clone size: few; J gene: TRBJ2-3; CDR3 protein: CATSLGGGSTDTQYF; CDR3 DNA: TGTGCCACCAGTCTGGGCGGGGGAAGCACAGATACGCAGTATTTT
D gene: TRBD2; V gene: TRBV20-1; clone size: few; J gene: TRBJ2-5; CDR3 protein: CSARGGVTQYF; CDR3 DNA: TGCAGTGCTCGGGGGGGTGTGACCCAGTACTTC
D gene: .; V gene: TRBV6-1; clone size: .; J gene: TRBJ2-2; CDR3 protein: CASRAQYRAGELFF; CDR3 DNA: TGTGCCAGCAGGGCGCAATACAGGGCCGGGGAGCTGTTTTTT